The present T cell receptor (beta chain) was sequenced within a study of blood T cells in healthy people across ages (dated by TCRdb to about 2015). About the investigation overall: Template switching captured roughly one uniquely barcoded TCR beta cDNA molecule per two T cells in model experiments. Age-related changes in TCR beta repertoire diversity were measured in the study by deep sequencing normalized with unique cDNA molecular identifiers. Donors were grouped into four age groups: young (average 16 years), middle-aged (approximately 41), aged (62) and long-lived (approximately 81). To avoid experimental bias, donors of different ages were spread randomly across the sequencing lanes. The study analyzed two additional independent replicas of 1 million unique cDNA reads from the same blood draw for two donors, one aged 18 to 30 and one aged 80 or older. Overall study outcomes, separate from this receptor: A strong correlation was found between observed TCR beta diversity and the percentage of naive T cells measured by flow cytometry. As age increased, observed TCR beta diversity per million T cells dropped in a roughly linear way, and a significant reduction was already evident by age 40. Total diversity estimates from one million sequenced T cells were considered lower bounds and underestimates. Donor CMV infection status was unknown, potentially confounding age-related changes in expanded clonotypes. Because profiling used bulk unsorted PBMCs, naive and antigen-experienced compartments could not be compared conclusively. Compared with the aged group, more naive CD4+ T cells, fewer expanded clones and increased TCR diversity were shown by the long-lived group, suggesting age selection.

About this clonotype itself: Its cognate antigen has yet to be identified. No base qualities exist here, and no much larger clone lies one base off it.

Based on the germline V gene (reference sequence), the CDR1 and CDR2 sequences are DFQATT and SNEGSKA. Spanning cysteine to phenylalanine, the CDR3 consists of 13 amino acids. Only the CDR3 part of the read is kept: 39 bases, read in frame from the first base. Trimming accounts for 8 bases at V and 2 bases at J, while the number of junction bases matched to no gene is 9. To prepare the library, 5' RACE was applied. The sequencer was an Illumina HiSeq 2500. A second roughly 7 to 11 cycle PCR used a sample-barcoded 5' primer and a J-beta primer mix. A unique molecular identifier was introduced onto each TCR beta cDNA molecule by a template-switch 5' adaptor carrying 12 random nucleotides. Each sample yielded at least 3 million CDR3-containing paired-end reads. First-strand cDNA synthesis was performed from all RNA using the Mint cDNA synthesis kit, with priming by a TRBC-specific oligonucleotide. Following uracil-DNA glycosylase treatment, a first 18-cycle PCR with universal primers M1SS and BC2_uni_R was performed on all cDNA. Per the authors' processing: Each sample was normalized by randomly selecting 1 million high-quality reads, each carrying a distinct molecular identifier. Reads sharing molecular identifiers were discarded rather than binned into consensus sequences. MiTCR, run with a Q25 quality threshold and the strictest error-elimination algorithm, handled CDR3 identification, clonotype clustering and error correction. Lower-bound total TCR beta diversity was estimated with a nonparametric unseen species model using Euler transformation. Through fastp at Q25 and MiXCR, TCRdb rebuilt clones from the public reads, retaining in-frame beta chains. Each CDR3 protein gets just one entry, which takes the most common genes and DNA from the rows behind it. TCRdb's processing, not the study's, gives the V and J calls here. The sample yields over 1.5 million distinct CDR3 sequences; 49% were counted once. The top ten hold around 2.1% of the sample.

The roughly 39 donors, aged about 6 to 95 years, were systemically healthy Caucasian individuals from Russia. Each donor gave 8.5 to 10 milliliters of peripheral blood, collected into EDTA-treated Vacutainer tubes. PBMCs were isolated by Ficoll-Paque density-gradient centrifugation, with at least 6 million obtained per sample. Trizol reagent was used to extract total RNA from the PBMCs, yielding at least 5.5 micrograms per sample. For every donor, an aliquot of PBMCs went through flow cytometry to measure the percentages of naive CD45RAhigh/CD27high T cells. The clonotype was recovered from a woman aged 40 to 55 in good health. Input material: blood. The rearrangement joined TRBV20-1 to TRBJ2-7; TRBD1 aligns with 7 central bases. The CDR3 protein sequence reads: CSSPAGTAYEQYF. The nucleotide sequence reads as follows: TGCAGTTCCCCCGCCGGGACAGCCTACGAGCAGTACTTC.